This T cell receptor beta chain was captured by sequencing in a study of cytomegalovirus exposure and HLA in healthy donors. Notes on this clone: Its antigen is as yet unknown.

Regarding the study as a whole: For most TCR sequences rarity was the rule, although some public TCRs occurred in many donors.

The PCR had 60 Vbeta and 13 Jbeta primers. The assay was immunoSEQ multiplex PCR, and TCRdb's table has in-frame clones only and misses some. The profile shows tens of thousands of clones, roughly four fifths of them singletons. With V trimmed by 7 bases and J by 1 base, 5 bases remained unmatched. Germline CDR1 is SGHRS and CDR2 is YFSETQ. The CDR3 is 14 residues long. The receptor's source is a human donor in good health. The sequenced sample consisted of PBMCs. V and J are TRBV5-1 and TRBJ2-3, with 8 bases fitting TRBD2. The CDR3 nucleotides are TGCGCCAGCCAGAGCGGGGGCCGCACAGATACGCAGTATTTT. This sequence encodes CASQSGGRTDTQYF.